These 13 T cell receptor beta chains came from one sample sequenced in a study of cytomegalovirus exposure and HLA in healthy donors. The PCR ran on 60 Vbeta and 13 Jbeta primers. Clones were read by immunoSEQ multiplex PCR, and TCRdb kept only the in-frame ones, dropping some. The top ten clones hold 20% of a sample with some 120,000 clones, over 80% of them seen once. The sample was PBMCs. Receptor source: a man aged 18 to 29 in good health and CMV-seropositive.

The chain recombines TRBV7-9 with TRBJ1-2; 7 nucleotides match TRBD1. J was trimmed by 5 bases and V by 6 bases; bases with no gene match: 9. CDR3 size: 14 residues. Germline V gives CDR1 SEHNR, CDR2 FQNEAQ (reference sequence). The CDR3 DNA sequence: TGTGCCAGCAGTGATCGGGACAGATTATATGGCTACACCTTC. This translates into CASSDRDRLYGYTF.

The J gene is TRBJ1-4, the V gene TRBV29-1; possible D gene TRBD1, 6 bases. The CDR3 totals 13 residues. Per germline, CDR1 SQVTM and CDR2 ANQGSEA. Trimming removed 2 bases from V and 6 bases from J, with 10 bases in between. The CDR3 is CSVERAGDEKLFF. The DNA for the CDR3 is TGCAGCGTTGAAAGGGCAGGGGATGAAAAACTGTTTTTT.

This chain uses TRBV4-2 with TRBJ2-2; D gene unclear. Trimming pared 0 bases from V and 5 bases from J, leaving 13 bases between. Germline CDR1 is LGHNA and CDR2 is YNFKEQ. The CDR3 is 16 amino acids. The CDR3, as DNA: TGTGCCAGCAGCCAAGATGGTCGCTACGGGACCGGGGAGCTGTTTTTT. Protein product: CASSQDGRYGTGELFF.

This clone was counted a single time. The J gene is TRBJ2-3, the V gene TRBV30; perhaps TRBD1 as D (6 bases). Per germline, CDR1 GTSNPN and CDR2 SVGIG (reference sequence). V was shortened by 5 bases and J by 13 bases, with 19 bases between the two germline ends. This CDR3 has 12 amino acids. CDR3 sequence reads: CAWGSLGTKEYF. As DNA, the CDR3 is TGTGCCTGGGGTAGTCTTGGGACAAAAGAGTATTTT.

The table lists this clone with a count of one. The chain is built from TRBV4-1 and TRBJ1-5; 8 bases match TRBD1. V was clipped by 0 bases and J by 5 bases; unmatched bases: 12. CDR1 MGHRA and CDR2 YSYEKL come from the germline V gene. The CDR3 contains 18 residues. The CDR3 reads CASSQDGPRTGRDQPQHF. The CDR3 region has the DNA TGCGCCAGCAGCCAAGACGGGCCGCGGACAGGGAGAGATCAGCCCCAGCATTTT.

J is TRBJ1-2 and V is TRBV5-1; D is unclear. The CDR3 covers 12 residues. V lost 5 bases, J lost 3 bases, and 8 bases lay in between. In germline, CDR1 is SGHRS, CDR2 YFSETQ. The CDR3 sequence is CASSGQYYGYTF. The CDR3 DNA sequence: TGCGCCAGCAGTGGGCAATACTATGGCTACACCTTC.

This chain uses TRBV4-1 with TRBJ1-1, with D maybe TRBD1 (6 bases). The CDR3 contains 15 residues. Trimming shortened V by 2 bases and J by 2 bases, and 12 bases separated the two germline ends. Germline CDR1 MGHRA, CDR2 YSYEKL. CDR3 nucleotide sequence: TGCGCCAGCAGCCAAACGCTAGGGACAAACACTGAAGCTTTCTTT. Its protein is CASSQTLGTNTEAFF.

CDR3 region: CASRPSGQGVISYEQYF. CDR3 DNA: TGTGCCAGCAGGCCTTCGGGACAGGGCGTTATCTCCTACGAGCAGTACTTC. This chain uses TRBV6-8 with TRBJ2-7, with 9 bases matching TRBD1. This CDR3 is built from 17 residues. Germline V gives CDR1 MNHGY, CDR2 SAAAGT. The junction had 12 bases not matched to a gene; V was cut back by 6 bases and J by 0 bases.

This clone was counted once. The chain couples TRBV7-9 to TRBJ1-2; 9 bases are a match to TRBD1. J gave up 6 bases and V 4 bases, and 3 bases lay outside the gene matches. The CDR3 is 13 residues long. CDR1 is SEHNR, CDR2 FQNEAQ, per germline (reference sequence). This CDR3 is CASSSGQGNGYTF. The DNA of the CDR3 is TGTGCCAGCAGCTCGGGACAGGGAAATGGCTACACCTTC.

This rearrangement joins TRBV6-1 to TRBJ1-1; 8 bases agree with TRBD1. The trim removed 4 bases at V and 4 bases at J, leaving 2 bases unmatched. The CDR3 has 13 amino acids. Germline lookup yields CDR1 MNHNS and CDR2 SASEGT. The CDR3: CASSATGGTEAFF. The CDR3 DNA sequence: TGTGCCAGCAGTGCAACAGGGGGCACTGAAGCTTTCTTT.

This chain links TRBV28 with TRBJ2-3, with a weak D call TRBD1 (5 bases). V lost 5 bases to trimming and J lost 2 bases, with 14 bases between them. The CDR3 has 15 amino acids. Looked up from germline, CDR1 is MDHEN and CDR2 is SYDVKM. CDR3 nucleotide sequence: TGTGCCAGCAGTCATAAGGGGTGGTACACAGATACGCAGTATTTT. Its translation is CASSHKGWYTDTQYF.

V is TRBV27 and J is TRBJ2-5; 8 bases map to TRBD2. The J call may be in error: the DNA end matches TRBJ2-7 better. This CDR3 is 13 amino acids long. CDR1 and CDR2 from the germline V gene are MNHEY and SMNVEV (reference sequence). The CDR3 reads CASSPGGGGEQYF. CDR3 sequence (DNA): TGTGCCAGCAGCCCCGGGGGGGGCGGCGAGCAGTACTTC.

The V gene is TRBV11-2, the J gene TRBJ1-2; perhaps TRBD1 as D (5 bases). V lost 5 bases to trimming and J lost 4 bases, with 20 bases between them. The germline gives CDR1 SGHAT, CDR2 FQNNGV. The CDR3 runs 16 residues. CDR3 residues: CASSGQYGGAVYGYTF. CDR3 DNA: TGTGCCAGCAGCGGTCAATACGGCGGGGCTGTCTATGGCTACACCTTC.